This is a list of T cell receptor beta chains from one sample in a study of blood T cell repertoires in COVID-19. The repertoire was sequenced with immunoSEQ multiplex PCR; TCRdb's copy has only in-frame clones and lacks some. The sample includes 250,000 to 300,000 clones, roughly 85% seen only once; the top ten take about 5.1%. Material for sequencing was peripheral blood. The receptors were gathered from a man in his fifties or sixties with active or convalescent COVID-19. Each CDR3 is given with its conserved first and last residue. Fields, in order: D gene, clone size, J gene, V gene, CDR3 protein, CDR3 DNA. D genes are given only for firm matches. The size field is filled for only some rows; it gives once, few, many or a size class.

>TRBD1|NA|TRBJ1-2|TRBV27
CASGPRTGAYYGYTF
TGTGCCAGCGGCCCCCGGACAGGGGCCTACTATGGCTACACCTTC
>TRBD1|NA|TRBJ1-1|TRBV30
CAWSVQTGAFF
TGTGCCTGGAGTGTCCAGACAGGGGCTTTCTTT
>NA|NA|TRBJ2-7|TRBV7-9
CASSLAPSSYEQYF
TGTGCCAGCAGCTTAGCCCCCAGCTCCTACGAGCAGTACTTC
>NA|NA|TRBJ2-3|TRBV6-2/TRBV6-3
CASSRTDHFSDTQYF
TGTGCCAGCAGTCGGACAGACCATTTTTCAGATACGCAGTATTTT
>NA|NA|TRBJ1-1|TRBV27
CASSLGRGMNTEAFF
TGTGCCAGCAGTTTAGGAAGGGGCATGAACACTGAAGCTTTCTTT
>NA|few|TRBJ2-2|TRBV3-1/TRBV3-2
CASSQGRTNTGELFF
TGTGCCAGCAGCCAAGGGAGAACGAACACCGGGGAGCTGTTTTTT
>TRBD2|few|TRBJ2-1|TRBV6-6
CASSGGSSYNEQFF
TGTGCCAGTAGCGGGGGGAGCTCCTACAATGAGCAGTTCTTC
>NA|NA|TRBJ1-5|TRBV19
CASSYQENQPQHF
TGTGCCAGTAGTTACCAGGAAAATCAGCCCCAGCATTTT
>NA|NA|TRBJ1-5|TRBV5-8
CASSLSLGRNQPQHF
TGTGCCAGCAGCTTGAGCCTGGGGCGCAATCAGCCCCAGCATTTT
>NA|NA|TRBJ1-1|TRBV7-8
CASSRPSVRVAEAFF
TGTGCCAGCAGCCGCCCCAGTGTGAGGGTGGCTGAAGCTTTCTTT
>TRBD1|NA|TRBJ1-4|TRBV27
CASSFRGTGGNKEKLFF
TGTGCCAGCAGTTTCCGCGGGACAGGGGGGAATAAAGAAAAACTGTTTTTT
>TRBD2|NA|TRBJ2-3|TRBV27
CASSRPGLVYDTQYF
TGTGCCAGCAGCAGACCGGGACTAGTGTACGATACGCAGTATTTT
>TRBD2|NA|TRBJ2-3|TRBV7-9
CASSSSWTSGLTDTQYF
TGTGCCAGCAGCTCCAGCTGGACTAGCGGACTCACAGATACGCAGTATTTT
>TRBD2|few|TRBJ2-7|TRBV19
CASSTGLAGGPSYEQYF
TGTGCCAGTAGTACCGGACTAGCGGGAGGTCCCTCCTACGAGCAGTACTTC
>NA|NA|TRBJ2-4|TRBV27
CASSLAVGGNIQYF
TGTGCCAGCAGTTTGGCGGTGGGTGGAAACATTCAGTACTTC
>NA|NA|TRBJ2-7|TRBV19
CASSIQHRSSYEQYF
TGTGCCAGTAGTATCCAACATCGGAGCTCCTACGAGCAGTACTTC
>NA|NA|TRBJ1-1|TRBV19
CASSIRPGAENTEAFF
TGTGCCAGTAGCATCCGCCCAGGGGCAGAAAACACTGAAGCTTTCTTT
>NA|NA|TRBJ2-2|TRBV28
CASQGLDTGELFF
TGTGCCAGCCAGGGGCTAGATACCGGGGAGCTGTTTTTT
>TRBD1|NA|TRBJ2-1|TRBV9
CASSVQGVNEQFF
TGTGCCAGCAGCGTTCAGGGGGTAAATGAGCAGTTCTTC
>NA|NA|TRBJ2-3|TRBV7-9
CASLSGGTDTQYF
TGTGCCAGCCTGTCAGGGGGCACAGATACGCAGTATTTT
>NA|NA|TRBJ1-5|TRBV7-6
CASSLGPGQPQHF
TGTGCCAGCAGCTTAGGACCAGGCCAGCCCCAGCATTTT
>NA|NA|TRBJ1-6|TRBV14
CASSQYRKGVVGSPLHF
TGTGCCAGCAGCCAATATAGAAAGGGGGTCGTCGGTTCACCCCTCCACTTT
>NA|NA|TRBJ1-5|TRBV6-5
CASSQGLENQPQHF
TGTGCCAGCAGTCAGGGGCTTGAAAATCAGCCCCAGCATTTT
>TRBD2|few|TRBJ2-7|TRBV20-1
CSASASGSYEQYF
TGCAGTGCTAGTGCTAGCGGGAGCTACGAGCAGTACTTC
>NA|NA|TRBJ2-2|TRBV10-3
CAISPRAGRNTGELFF
TGTGCCATCAGTCCTCGTGCAGGGCGAAACACCGGGGAGCTGTTTTTT
>TRBD2|NA|TRBJ2-5|TRBV9
CASSVSLAGVVETQYF
TGTGCCAGCAGCGTCTCACTAGCGGGAGTTGTAGAGACCCAGTACTTC
>NA|NA|TRBJ1-5|TRBV2
CASSDMGLGQPQHF
TGTGCCAGCAGTGACATGGGGCTTGGTCAGCCCCAGCATTTT
>NA|NA|TRBJ2-2|TRBV12-5
CASGQGHPTGELFF
TGTGCTAGTGGTCAGGGACACCCAACCGGGGAGCTGTTTTTT
>TRBD1|NA|TRBJ1-5|TRBV28
CASRYRGRGRSNQPQHF
TGTGCCAGCAGGTACAGGGGGCGCGGGCGAAGCAATCAGCCCCAGCATTTT
>TRBD2|NA|TRBJ2-5|TRBV10-2
CASSNVRKTAGGFGTQYF
TGCGCCAGCAGTAACGTCAGAAAAACAGCGGGGGGGTTTGGGACCCAGTACTTC
>NA|few|TRBJ2-1|TRBV3-1/TRBV3-2
CASSQVGYNEQFF
TGTGCCAGCAGCCAAGTCGGTTACAATGAGCAGTTCTTC
>NA|NA|TRBJ2-1|TRBV29-1
CSAGPRSGRRNEQFF
TGCAGCGCTGGACCACGATCGGGGAGACGGAATGAGCAGTTCTTC
>NA|few|TRBJ1-5|TRBV18
CASSPDTSNQPQHF
TGTGCCAGCTCACCTGACACGAGCAATCAGCCCCAGCATTTT
>NA|NA|TRBJ2-3|TRBV5-1
CASSLGQGGTDTQYF
TGCGCCAGCAGCTTGGGGCAGGGTGGCACAGATACGCAGTATTTT
>NA|NA|TRBJ1-1|TRBV30
CAWSGGRARTEAFF
TGTGCCTGGAGTGGGGGCAGGGCGAGGACTGAAGCTTTCTTT
>NA|NA|TRBJ2-5|TRBV3-1/TRBV3-2
CASSQAPPGETQYF
TGTGCCAGCAGCCAAGCCCCCCCGGGGGAGACCCAGTACTTC
>TRBD1|NA|TRBJ2-6|TRBV5-1
CASGTGTGANVLTF
TGCGCCAGTGGGACAGGGACCGGGGCCAACGTCCTGACTTTC
>TRBD2|NA|TRBJ2-7|TRBV7-6
CASSFMSGRTSEQYF
TGTGCCAGCAGCTTTATGAGCGGGAGGACGAGTGAGCAGTACTTC
>TRBD2|many|TRBJ2-3|TRBV7-9
CASSRPQGLAADTQYF
TGTGCCAGCAGTCGCCCACAGGGACTAGCCGCAGATACGCAGTATTTT
>NA|NA|TRBJ1-3|TRBV7-6
CASSLGGGGVSGNTIYF
TGTGCCAGCAGCTTAGGCGGGGGCGGTGTCTCTGGAAACACCATATATTTT
>NA|NA|TRBJ1-3|TRBV15
CATSRDVRESSSGNTIYF
TGTGCCACCAGCAGAGATGTCCGCGAGTCGTCCTCTGGAAACACCATATATTTT
>NA|NA|TRBJ2-3|TRBV5-1
CASSSPRLGSTDTQYF
TGCGCCAGCAGCTCCCCCCGACTAGGGAGCACAGATACGCAGTATTTT
>NA|NA|TRBJ1-2|TRBV10-2
CASSEFQVLAYGYTF
TGCGCCAGCAGTGAGTTCCAGGTACTCGCCTATGGCTACACCTTC
>NA|NA|TRBJ2-7|TRBV5-1
CASSFGGSSYEQYF
TGCGCCAGCAGCTTTGGGGGGAGCTCCTACGAGCAGTACTTC
>NA|NA|TRBJ2-1|TRBV5-6
CASSVDEGNEQFF
TGTGCCAGCAGCGTGGACGAGGGCAATGAGCAGTTCTTC
>TRBD1|NA|TRBJ2-7|TRBV30
CAWSVGTGDYYEQYF
TGTGCCTGGAGTGTCGGGACAGGGGATTATTACGAGCAGTACTTC
>TRBD1|NA|TRBJ1-4|TRBV10-2
CASSETHLQGRSEKLFF
TGCGCCAGCAGTGAGACTCACCTACAGGGGAGGAGTGAAAAACTGTTTTTT
>NA|NA|TRBJ1-5|TRBV19
CASKRRSSWQPQHF
TGTGCCAGCAAAAGGCGGTCATCTTGGCAGCCCCAGCATTTT
>TRBD1|NA|TRBJ1-6|TRBV19
CASSIQQGANSPLHF
TGTGCCAGTAGTATACAACAGGGGGCGAATTCACCCCTCCACTTT
>TRBD2|NA|TRBJ2-1|TRBV7-2
CASSFGTSGRRVGNEQFF
TGTGCCAGCAGCTTTGGGACTAGCGGGAGGCGGGTGGGCAATGAGCAGTTCTTC
>TRBD2|NA|TRBJ2-1|TRBV13
CASSLVGRAGNEQFF
TGTGCCAGCAGCTTAGTCGGGAGGGCCGGCAATGAGCAGTTCTTC
>NA|few|TRBJ2-7|TRBV19
CASSMEGPSYEQYF
TGTGCCAGTAGTATGGAGGGGCCCTCCTACGAGCAGTACTTC
>TRBD2|NA|TRBJ2-5|TRBV29-1
CSVGTSGSGTQYF
TGCAGCGTCGGGACTAGCGGGAGCGGGACCCAGTACTTC
>NA|NA|TRBJ1-5|TRBV6-1
CASSDSTGSNQPQHF
TGTGCCAGCAGTGATAGTACGGGGAGCAATCAGCCCCAGCATTTT